This T cell receptor beta chain was captured by sequencing in a study of CD4+ T cells in melanoma. Whole-study results and caveats: Reportedly, melanoma neoantigen-specific CD4+ T cells showed varied differentiation states. CD8+ T cell, macrophage and B cell function reportedly correlated with neoantigen-specific CD4+ T cells.

The assay was immunoSEQ multiplex PCR, and TCRdb's table has in-frame clones only and misses some. The sample comprises around 100,000 clones, 92% of which are singletons, and about 3.3% rests with the top ten. Concerning this clone itself: Its antigen is currently unknown.

V was pared by 4 bases and J by 4 bases, with 16 bases between. This CDR3 spans 15 amino acids. Germline V gene data show CDR1 as MGHRA and CDR2 as YSYEKL. The chain joins TRBV4-1 to TRBJ1-2, with a weak D call TRBD1 (6 bases). This clonotype originated in a human donor with melanoma. Sequencing was done on a sample of peripheral blood. The CDR3 nucleotides are TGCGCCAGCAGCCGGGACATACAGGGTTCCTATGGCTACACCTTC. Amino acid sequence: CASSRDIQGSYGYTF.